One sample yielded the 9 T cell receptor beta chains listed below, sequenced in a study of blood T cell repertoires in COVID-19. Clones were sequenced by immunoSEQ multiplex PCR, and TCRdb holds only the in-frame ones, with some missing. The data contain around 200,000 clones, 85% to 90% of them singletons. Sequencing was performed on peripheral blood. These receptors all stem from a man aged 60-69 years who had recovered from COVID-19.

The sample holds one count of this clone. This chain links TRBV7-3 with TRBJ2-1; D is uncertain. Looked up from germline, CDR1 is SGHTA and CDR2 is FQGTGA. The CDR3 runs 13 residues. V lost 0 bases to trimming and J lost 6 bases, with 6 bases between them. This chain's CDR3 is CASSLTSFNEQFF. CDR3 DNA sequence: TGTGCCAGCAGCTTAACTAGCTTCAATGAGCAGTTCTTC.

The chain uses TRBV19 and TRBJ2-5; 10 bases align to TRBD2. The germline gives CDR1 LNHDA, CDR2 SQIVND (reference sequence). V trimming: 2 bases; J trimming: 4 bases; junction bases outside the gene matches: 4. This CDR3 comprises 15 residues. In DNA, the CDR3 is TGTGCCAGTAGTATACCAGCGGGGGGGCGAGAGACCCAGTACTTC. Amino acid sequence: CASSIPAGGRETQYF.

The chain employs TRBV28 and TRBJ2-1, with no clear D. CDR1 is MDHEN and CDR2 is SYDVKM in the germline V gene. V was shortened by 1 base and J by 8 bases, with 12 bases between the two germline ends. The CDR3 is 14 amino acids. The CDR3 reads CASSLSLGWDEQFF. In nucleotides, the CDR3 is TGTGCCAGCAGTTTATCCCTGGGCTGGGATGAGCAGTTCTTC.

Comments on this clone: Other DNA sequences in the sample encode the same CDR3. J is TRBJ1-1 and V is TRBV19, with 9 bases that match TRBD1. The CDR3 totals 14 residues. After removal of 6 bases from V and 1 base from J, the junction contained 3 bases not matched to a gene. Per germline, CDR1 LNHDA and CDR2 SQIVND (reference sequence). The CDR3 coding sequence is TGTGCCAGTAGGGGGACAGGGAGGAACACTGAAGCTTTCTTT. It codes for CASRGTGRNTEAFF.

This sequence joins TRBV19 and TRBJ1-2; 7 nucleotides match TRBD1. Trimming took 0 bases from V and 5 from J; bases not matched to a gene: 12. CDR3 length equals 17 residues. The V gene's germline CDR1 is LNHDA and CDR2 SQIVND (reference sequence). For the CDR3, the DNA is TGTGCCAGTAGTATAGATTGGACAGGCGCCCAGATTTATGGCTACACCTTC. Its translation is CASSIDWTGAQIYGYTF.

This sequence joins TRBV30 and TRBJ1-4, with unresolved D. V lost 7 bases, J lost 2 bases, and 14 bases lay in between. CDR1 is GTSNPN, CDR2 SVGIG, per germline (reference sequence). The CDR3 covers 14 residues. CDR3 protein: CASRNPGTNEKLFF. The DNA of the CDR3 is TGTGCCTCTCGAAACCCGGGGACTAATGAAAAACTGTTTTTT.

This chain joins TRBV6-5 and TRBJ1-4, with D unclear. The CDR3 extends over 13 amino acids. The V end lost 2 bases, the J end lost 8 bases, and 9 bases lay between the germline ends. From germline, CDR1 is MNHEY and CDR2 SVGAGI. CDR3 loop: CASSYTPKEKLFF. The CDR3 nucleotides are TGTGCCAGCAGTTACACACCGAAAGAAAAACTGTTTTTT.

In regard to this clone: This specimen includes other DNA sequences encoding the same CDR3. This chain joins TRBV28 and TRBJ2-7; D gene uncertain. Trimming took off 5 bases at V and 3 bases at J, with 5 bases between the two ends. CDR3 length: 11 amino acids. The germline V gene encodes CDR1 MDHEN and CDR2 SYDVKM. In DNA form, the CDR3 reads TGTGCCAGCAGTGCCAGCTACGAGCAGTACTTC. This codes for CASSASYEQYF.

The chain has TRBV5-1 and TRBJ2-5; 13 nucleotides match TRBD2. Per germline, CDR1 SGHRS and CDR2 YFSETQ. V was pared by 4 bases and J by 5 bases, with 11 bases of the junction left unmatched. This CDR3 region has 17 residues. The CDR3 DNA sequence: TGCGCCAGCAGCCCGGGGGGGACTAGCGGGACGGAGGAGACCCAGTACTTC. This codes for CASSPGGTSGTEETQYF.